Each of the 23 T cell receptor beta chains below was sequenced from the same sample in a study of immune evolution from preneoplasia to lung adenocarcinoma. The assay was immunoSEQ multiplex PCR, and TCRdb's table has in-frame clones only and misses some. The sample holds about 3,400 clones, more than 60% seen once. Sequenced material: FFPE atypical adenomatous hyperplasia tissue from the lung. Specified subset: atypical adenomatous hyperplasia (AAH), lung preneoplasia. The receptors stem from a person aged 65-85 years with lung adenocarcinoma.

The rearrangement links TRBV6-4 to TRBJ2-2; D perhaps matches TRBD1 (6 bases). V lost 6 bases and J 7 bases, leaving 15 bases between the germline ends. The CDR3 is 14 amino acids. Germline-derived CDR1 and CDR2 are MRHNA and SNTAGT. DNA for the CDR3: TGTGCCAGCAGAAAAGCAGGGGAGATCGGGGAGCTGTTTTTT. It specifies CASRKAGEIGELFF.

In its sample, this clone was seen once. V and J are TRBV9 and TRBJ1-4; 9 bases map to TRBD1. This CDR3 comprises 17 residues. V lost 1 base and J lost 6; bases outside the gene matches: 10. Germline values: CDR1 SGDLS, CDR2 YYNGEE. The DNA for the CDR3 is TGTGCCAGCAGCGTAAGTTCTTCCGGGACAGGGTATGAAAAACTGTTTTTT. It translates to CASSVSSSGTGYEKLFF.

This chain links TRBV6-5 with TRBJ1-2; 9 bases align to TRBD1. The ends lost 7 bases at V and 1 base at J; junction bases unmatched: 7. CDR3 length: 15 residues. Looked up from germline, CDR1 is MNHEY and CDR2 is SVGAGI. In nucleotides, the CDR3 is TGTGCCAGCACCACACAGGGGGCGAGTAACTATGGCTACACCTTC. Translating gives CASTTQGASNYGYTF.

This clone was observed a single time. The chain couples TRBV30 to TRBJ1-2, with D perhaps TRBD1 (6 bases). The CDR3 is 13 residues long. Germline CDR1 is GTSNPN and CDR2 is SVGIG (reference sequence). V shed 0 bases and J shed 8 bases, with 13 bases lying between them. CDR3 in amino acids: CAWSVLGRGGYTF. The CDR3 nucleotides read TGTGCCTGGAGTGTACTTGGCAGGGGAGGCTACACCTTC.

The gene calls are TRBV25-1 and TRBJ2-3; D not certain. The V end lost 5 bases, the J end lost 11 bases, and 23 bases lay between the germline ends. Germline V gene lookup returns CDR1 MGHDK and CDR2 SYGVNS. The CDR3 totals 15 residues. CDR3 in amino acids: CASSNPLQPSIRQYF. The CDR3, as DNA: TGTGCCAGCAGTAACCCACTCCAGCCGAGTATTAGGCAGTATTTT. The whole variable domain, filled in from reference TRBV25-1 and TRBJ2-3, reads EADIYQTPRYLVIGTGKKITLECSQTMGHDKMYWYQQDPGMELHLIHYSYGVNSTEKGDLSSESTVSRIRTEHFPLTLESARPSHTSQYLCASSNPLQPSIRQYFGPGTRLTVL.

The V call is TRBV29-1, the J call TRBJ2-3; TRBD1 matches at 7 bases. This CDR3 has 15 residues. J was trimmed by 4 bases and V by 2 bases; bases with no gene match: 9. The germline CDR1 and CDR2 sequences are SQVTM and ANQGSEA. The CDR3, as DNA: TGCAGCGTTGAAAGCCCCAGGGGGAAGGCAGATACGCAGTATTTT. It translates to CSVESPRGKADTQYF.

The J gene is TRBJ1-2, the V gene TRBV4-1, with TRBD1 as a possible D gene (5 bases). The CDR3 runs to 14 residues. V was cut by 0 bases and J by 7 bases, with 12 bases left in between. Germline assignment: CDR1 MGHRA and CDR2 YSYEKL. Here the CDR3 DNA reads TGCGCCAGCAGCCAAGATACGGGGACTTCTGGCTACACCTTC. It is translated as CASSQDTGTSGYTF.

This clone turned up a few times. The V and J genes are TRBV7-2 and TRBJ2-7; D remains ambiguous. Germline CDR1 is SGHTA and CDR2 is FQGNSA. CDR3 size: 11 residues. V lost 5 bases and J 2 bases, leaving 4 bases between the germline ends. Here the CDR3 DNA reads TGTGCCAGCAGCCCCGCCTACGAGCAGTACTTC. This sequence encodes CASSPAYEQYF.

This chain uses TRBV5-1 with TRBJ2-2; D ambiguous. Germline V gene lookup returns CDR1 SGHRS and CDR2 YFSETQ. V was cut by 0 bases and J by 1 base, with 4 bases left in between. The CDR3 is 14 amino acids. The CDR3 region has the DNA TGCGCCAGCAGCTTGGATGGGAACACCGGGGAGCTGTTTTTT. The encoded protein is CASSLDGNTGELFF.

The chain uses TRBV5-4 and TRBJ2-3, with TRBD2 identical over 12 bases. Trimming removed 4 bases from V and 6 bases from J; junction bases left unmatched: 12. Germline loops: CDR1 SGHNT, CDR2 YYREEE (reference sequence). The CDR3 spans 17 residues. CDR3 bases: TGTGCCAGCAGCCGTACAACTAGCGGGAGGCACACGGATACGCAGTATTTT. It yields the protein CASSRTTSGRHTDTQYF.

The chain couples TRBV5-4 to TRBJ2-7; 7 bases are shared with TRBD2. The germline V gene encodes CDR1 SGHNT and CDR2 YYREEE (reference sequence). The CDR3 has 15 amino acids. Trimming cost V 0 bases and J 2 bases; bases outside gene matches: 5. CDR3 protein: CASSLAASGPYEQYF. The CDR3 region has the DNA TGTGCCAGCAGCTTGGCCGCTAGCGGACCCTACGAGCAGTACTTC.

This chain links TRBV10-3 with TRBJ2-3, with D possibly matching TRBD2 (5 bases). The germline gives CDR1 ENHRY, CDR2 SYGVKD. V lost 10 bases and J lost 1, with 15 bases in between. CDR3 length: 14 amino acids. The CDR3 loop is CATSGSVGTDTQYF. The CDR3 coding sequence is TGTGCCACTTCTGGTAGCGTCGGCACAGATACGCAGTATTTT.

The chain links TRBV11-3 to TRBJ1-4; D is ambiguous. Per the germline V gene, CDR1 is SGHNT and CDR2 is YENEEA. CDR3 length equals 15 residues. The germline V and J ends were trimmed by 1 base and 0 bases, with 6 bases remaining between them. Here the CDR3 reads CASSLGPATNEKLFF. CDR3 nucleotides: TGTGCCAGCAGCTTAGGGCCAGCAACTAATGAAAAACTGTTTTTT.

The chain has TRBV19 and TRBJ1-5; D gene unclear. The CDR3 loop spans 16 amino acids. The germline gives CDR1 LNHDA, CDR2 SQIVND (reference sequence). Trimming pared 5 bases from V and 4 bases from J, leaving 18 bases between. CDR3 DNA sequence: TGTGCCAGTAGTCCACCCTCAGGTTTACGGAATCAGCCCCAGCATTTT. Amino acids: CASSPPSGLRNQPQHF.

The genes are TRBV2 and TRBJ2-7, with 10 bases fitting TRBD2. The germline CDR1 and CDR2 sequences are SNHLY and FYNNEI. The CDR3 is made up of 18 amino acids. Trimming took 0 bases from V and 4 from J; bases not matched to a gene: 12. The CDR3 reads CASSEAGVLAGITYEQYF. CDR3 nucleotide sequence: TGTGCCAGCAGTGAAGCTGGGGTACTAGCGGGAATTACTTACGAGCAGTACTTC.

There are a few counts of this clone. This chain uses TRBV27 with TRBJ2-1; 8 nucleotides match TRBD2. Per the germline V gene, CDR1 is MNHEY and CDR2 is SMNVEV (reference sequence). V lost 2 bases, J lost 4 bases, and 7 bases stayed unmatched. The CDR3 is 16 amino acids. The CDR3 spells CASSLVTSERYNEQFF. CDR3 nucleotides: TGTGCCAGCAGTTTAGTGACTAGCGAGCGATACAATGAGCAGTTCTTC.

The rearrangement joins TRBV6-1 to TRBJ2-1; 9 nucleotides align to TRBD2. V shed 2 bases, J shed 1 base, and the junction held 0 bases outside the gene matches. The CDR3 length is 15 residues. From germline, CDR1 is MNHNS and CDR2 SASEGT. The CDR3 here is CASSELAGSYNEQFF. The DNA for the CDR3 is TGTGCCAGCAGTGAACTAGCGGGATCCTACAATGAGCAGTTCTTC.

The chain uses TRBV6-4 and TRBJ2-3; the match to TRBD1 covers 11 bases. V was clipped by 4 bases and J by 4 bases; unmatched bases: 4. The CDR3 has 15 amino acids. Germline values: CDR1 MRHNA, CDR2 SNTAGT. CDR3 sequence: CASSGTGGGPDTQYF. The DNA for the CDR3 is TGTGCCAGCAGTGGGACAGGGGGCGGCCCAGATACGCAGTATTTT.

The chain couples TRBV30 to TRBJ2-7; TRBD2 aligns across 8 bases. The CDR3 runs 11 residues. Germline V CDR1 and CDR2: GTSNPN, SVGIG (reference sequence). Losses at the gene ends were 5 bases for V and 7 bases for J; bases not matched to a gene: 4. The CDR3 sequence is CAWREGREQYF. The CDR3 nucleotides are TGTGCCTGGCGGGAGGGCAGGGAGCAGTACTTC.

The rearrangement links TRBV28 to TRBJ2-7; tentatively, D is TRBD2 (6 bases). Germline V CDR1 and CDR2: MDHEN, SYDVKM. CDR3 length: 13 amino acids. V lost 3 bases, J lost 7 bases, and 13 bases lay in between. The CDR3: CASSFGLAGEQYF. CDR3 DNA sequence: TGTGCCAGCAGTTTCGGGTTGGCGGGAGAGCAGTACTTC.

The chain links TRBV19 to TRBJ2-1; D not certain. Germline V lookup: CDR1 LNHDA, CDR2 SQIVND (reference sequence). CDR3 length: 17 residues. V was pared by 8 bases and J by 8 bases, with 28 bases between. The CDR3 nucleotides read TGTGCCAGTCTGTGTGGTCTTCAGCCTTGGAAATCCGATGAGCAGTTCTTC. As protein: CASLCGLQPWKSDEQFF.

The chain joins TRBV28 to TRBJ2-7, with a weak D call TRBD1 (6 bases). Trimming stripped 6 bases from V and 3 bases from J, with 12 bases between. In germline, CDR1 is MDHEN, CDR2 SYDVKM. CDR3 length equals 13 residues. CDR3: CASRRQAYYEQYF. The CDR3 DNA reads TGTGCCAGCAGGCGACAGGCCTACTACGAGCAGTACTTC.

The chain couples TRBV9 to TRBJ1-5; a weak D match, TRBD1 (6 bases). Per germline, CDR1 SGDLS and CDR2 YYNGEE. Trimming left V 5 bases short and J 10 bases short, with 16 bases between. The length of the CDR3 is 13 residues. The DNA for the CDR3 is TGTGCCAGCAGTGTGCAGGGGAATGGACCCCAGCATTTT. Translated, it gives CASSVQGNGPQHF.